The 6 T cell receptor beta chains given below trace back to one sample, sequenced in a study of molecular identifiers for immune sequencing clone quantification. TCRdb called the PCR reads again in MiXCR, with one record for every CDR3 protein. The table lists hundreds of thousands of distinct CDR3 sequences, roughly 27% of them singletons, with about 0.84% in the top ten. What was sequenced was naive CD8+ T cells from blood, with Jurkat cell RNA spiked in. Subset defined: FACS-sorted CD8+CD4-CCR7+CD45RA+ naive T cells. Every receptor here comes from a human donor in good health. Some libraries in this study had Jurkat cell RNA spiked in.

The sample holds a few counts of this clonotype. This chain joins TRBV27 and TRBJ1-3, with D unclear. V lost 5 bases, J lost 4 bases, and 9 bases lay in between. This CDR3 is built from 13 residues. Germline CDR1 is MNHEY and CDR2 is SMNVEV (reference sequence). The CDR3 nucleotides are TGTGCCAGCAGTAGAGGTGCCGGAAACACCATATATTTT. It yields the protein CASSRGAGNTIYF.

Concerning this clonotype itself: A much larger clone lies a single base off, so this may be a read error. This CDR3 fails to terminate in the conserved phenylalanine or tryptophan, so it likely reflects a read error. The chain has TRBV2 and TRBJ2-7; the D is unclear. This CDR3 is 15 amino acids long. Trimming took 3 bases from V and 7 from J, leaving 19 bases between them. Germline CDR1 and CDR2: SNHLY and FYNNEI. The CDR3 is CASSEVASGYGEQYS. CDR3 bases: TGTGCCAGCAGTGAGGTAGCCAGTGGGTACGGGGAGCAGTACTCC.

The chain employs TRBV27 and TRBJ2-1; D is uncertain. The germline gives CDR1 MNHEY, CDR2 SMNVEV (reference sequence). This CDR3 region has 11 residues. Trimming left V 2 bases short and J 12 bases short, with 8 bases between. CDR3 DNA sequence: TGTGCCAGCAGTTTAGGCTGGGCGCAGTTCTTC. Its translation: CASSLGWAQFF.

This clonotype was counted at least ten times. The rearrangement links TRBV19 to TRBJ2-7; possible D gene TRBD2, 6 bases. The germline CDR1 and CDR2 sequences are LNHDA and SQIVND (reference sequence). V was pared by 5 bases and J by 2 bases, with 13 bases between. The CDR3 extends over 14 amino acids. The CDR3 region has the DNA TGTGCCAGTAGTGCGGGACGGGGGACCTACGAGCAGTACTTC. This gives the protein CASSAGRGTYEQYF.

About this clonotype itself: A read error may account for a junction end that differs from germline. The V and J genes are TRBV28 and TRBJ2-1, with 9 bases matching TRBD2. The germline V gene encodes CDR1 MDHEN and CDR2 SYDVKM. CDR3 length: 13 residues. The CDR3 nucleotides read TGTGCCAGCAGTTTCCTCCAGGGGCGGGAGGGTATCTTC. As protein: CASSFLQGREGIF.

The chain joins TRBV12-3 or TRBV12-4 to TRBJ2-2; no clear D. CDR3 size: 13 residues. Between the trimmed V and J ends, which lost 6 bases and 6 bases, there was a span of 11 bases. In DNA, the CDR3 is TGTGCCAGCAGCGGCTCGGAACCCGGGGAGCTGTTTTTT. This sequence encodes CASSGSEPGELFF.